This passage covers 8 T cell receptor beta chains from one sample sequenced in a study of blood T cells in healthy people across ages. Primed by a sample-barcoded 5' primer and a J-beta primer mix, a second PCR proceeded for 7 to 11 cycles. MiXCR, run by TCRdb on the 5' RACE reads, gives a single entry per CDR3 protein. The profile covers 1.5 million to 2 million distinct CDR3 sequences, with about 49% appearing a single time and approximately 2.1% taken by the ten largest. The sample taken for sequencing was blood. The receptors stem from a woman aged 40 to 50 in good health.

This clonotype has only a few counts. This sequence joins TRBV7-9 and TRBJ1-2, with 7 bases identical to TRBD1. CDR1 and CDR2 (germline): SEHNR, FQNEAQ (reference sequence). The CDR3 spans 15 residues. The V gene end was trimmed by 7 bases and the J gene end by 2 bases; junction bases not matched to a gene: 10. This chain's CDR3 is CASTFGPGGNYGYTF. The CDR3 DNA follows: TGTGCCAGCACCTTTGGTCCAGGGGGGAACTATGGCTACACCTTC.

This sequence joins TRBV5-1 and TRBJ1-2, with 9 bases identical to TRBD1. CDR3 length equals 13 residues. J was trimmed by 7 bases and V by 3 bases; bases with no gene match: 4. The germline V gene encodes CDR1 SGHRS and CDR2 YFSETQ. CDR3 residues: CASSSDRGRGYTF. CDR3 sequence (DNA): TGCGCCAGCAGCTCGGACAGGGGCCGTGGCTACACCTTC.

This sequence joins TRBV12-3 or TRBV12-4 and TRBJ1-1; 7 bases align to TRBD1. V lost 5 bases to trimming and J lost 4 bases; unmatched junction nucleotides: 13. The CDR3 consists of 16 residues. The CDR3 protein is CASSKQIPQGTTEAFF. The CDR3 DNA follows: TGTGCCAGCAGTAAACAAATTCCACAGGGGACCACTGAAGCTTTCTTT.

In this sample, this clonotype turned up many times. The chain has TRBV4-1 and TRBJ2-7; D unclear. Germline CDR1 is MGHRA and CDR2 is YSYEKL. The ends were cut back, 1 base at V and 5 bases at J, with 9 bases in the middle. The CDR3 loop spans 13 amino acids. The CDR3 sequence is CASSQVWSDEQYF. The CDR3, as DNA: TGCGCCAGCAGCCAAGTTTGGTCTGACGAGCAGTACTTC.

The chain combines TRBV4-3 with TRBJ2-7; D may be TRBD1 (5 bases). Per germline, CDR1 LGHNA and CDR2 YSLEER. CDR3 length: 14 amino acids. Trimming left V 0 bases short and J 3 bases short, with 9 bases between. As DNA, the CDR3 is TGCGCCAGCAGCCAAGAATTAGGGGTCTACGAGCAGTACTTC. It yields the protein CASSQELGVYEQYF.

This clonotype occurred a few times. The CDR3 is CSVGHLPEQFF. CDR3 in DNA: TGCAGCGTTGGCCATTTGCCTGAGCAGTTCTTC. The chain is built from TRBV29-1 and TRBJ2-1; D gene uncertain. CDR1 is SQVTM, CDR2 ANQGSEA, per germline. The ends were cut back, 4 bases at V and 9 bases at J, with 10 bases in the middle. This CDR3 region has 11 residues.

This clonotype appeared once. The V and J genes are TRBV6-2 or TRBV6-3 and TRBJ1-2; TRBD1 is a possible D gene (5 bases). Trimming removed 4 bases from V and 0 bases from J, with 12 bases in between. Germline V gene lookup returns CDR1 MNHEY and CDR2 SVGEGT. This CDR3 is 15 amino acids long. CDR3 in DNA: TGTGCCAGCAGTTCGGGGCGAGGCGCTAACTATGGCTACACCTTC. It encodes CASSSGRGANYGYTF.

The CDR3 DNA follows: TGCGCCAGCAGCTTGTTAATGGGCGGGATGAGCTCCTACAATGAGCAGTTCTTC. It codes for CASSLLMGGMSSYNEQFF. The rearrangement uses TRBV5-1 and TRBJ2-1; weak D call: TRBD2 (6 bases). Germline V lookup: CDR1 SGHRS, CDR2 YFSETQ. The CDR3 runs 18 residues. Trimming pared 1 base from V and 0 bases from J, leaving 17 bases between.